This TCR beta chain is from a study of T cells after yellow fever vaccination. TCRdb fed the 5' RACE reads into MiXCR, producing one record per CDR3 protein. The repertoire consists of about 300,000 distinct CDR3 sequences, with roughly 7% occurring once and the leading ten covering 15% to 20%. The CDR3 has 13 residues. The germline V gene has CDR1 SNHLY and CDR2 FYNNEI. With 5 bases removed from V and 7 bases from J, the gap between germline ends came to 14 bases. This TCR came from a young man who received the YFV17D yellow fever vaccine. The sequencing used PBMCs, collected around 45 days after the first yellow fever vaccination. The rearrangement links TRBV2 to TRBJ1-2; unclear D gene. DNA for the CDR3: TGTGCCAGCAGTCTCCAGGAAGACACTGGCTACACCTTC. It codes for CASSLQEDTGYTF.